Each of the 17 T cell receptor beta chains below was sequenced from the same sample in a study of early T cells in non-severe SARS-CoV-2 infection. TCRdb re-derived calls from the 5' RACE reads in MiXCR, one entry per CDR3 protein. The profile shows about 70,000 distinct CDR3 sequences, more than 12% of them singletons. The sample here was whole blood, taken at baseline. These receptors all come from an adult who was a healthcare worker with PCR-confirmed SARS-CoV-2 infection or an uninfected control (not recorded which).

This clonotype was detected a few times. The rearrangement joins TRBV7-9 to TRBJ2-2; D is possibly TRBD2 (5 bases). The V and J ends lost 2 bases and 3 bases respectively, with 13 bases between them. Looked up from germline, CDR1 is SEHNR and CDR2 is FQNEAQ (reference sequence). The CDR3 runs to 16 residues. CDR3 sequence: CASSLPDSQHTGELFF. Here the CDR3 DNA reads TGTGCCAGCAGCTTACCGGACTCCCAACACACCGGGGAGCTGTTTTTT.

The V gene is TRBV2, the J gene TRBJ2-5; D remains unclear. Trimming cost V 6 bases and J 2 bases, with 7 bases left between them. The germline CDR1 and CDR2 sequences are SNHLY and FYNNEI. The CDR3 spans 12 residues. The CDR3 nucleotides read TGTGCCAGCAGGGCCCAACAAGAGACCCAGTACTTC. Its protein product is CASRAQQETQYF.

This clonotype was found a few times. The chain combines TRBV20-1 with TRBJ1-1, with a weak D call TRBD1 (5 bases). Trimming left V 7 bases short and J 4 bases short, with 16 bases between. The germline V gene encodes CDR1 DFQATT and CDR2 SNEGSKA (reference sequence). The CDR3 is made up of 13 amino acids. In nucleotides, the CDR3 is TGCAGTGGCCGGCTAGGGGAGGGCACTGAAGCTTTCTTT. Translation gives CSGRLGEGTEAFF.

The rearrangement joins TRBV24-1 to TRBJ2-7, with a tentative D call TRBD2 (7 bases). This CDR3 comprises 19 residues. The germline CDR1 and CDR2 sequences are KGHDR and SFDVKD. With 1 base removed from V and 2 bases from J, the gap between germline ends came to 23 bases. The CDR3 sequence is CATSDFRGARSIRTYEQYF. As DNA, the CDR3 is TGTGCCACCAGTGATTTTCGGGGGGCCCGATCAATTCGGACCTACGAGCAGTACTTC.

By sample share, this clonotype is medium-sized. The genes are TRBV12-3 or TRBV12-4 and TRBJ1-3; the D is unclear. There are 15 residues in the CDR3. The V and J ends lost 6 bases and 0 bases respectively, with 12 bases between them. Here the CDR3 DNA reads TGTGCCAGCAGGCCCTACATGAGCTCTGGAAACACCATATATTTT. The encoded protein is CASRPYMSSGNTIYF.

The sample holds a few counts of this clonotype. V and J are TRBV19 and TRBJ2-7; 10 nucleotides agree with TRBD2. V lost 5 bases and J lost 3; bases outside the gene matches: 4. The CDR3 runs 14 residues. CDR1 LNHDA and CDR2 SQIVND come from the germline V gene (reference sequence). The CDR3 sequence: CASSAGLAVYEQYF. CDR3 nucleotide sequence: TGTGCCAGTAGTGCCGGACTAGCGGTCTACGAGCAGTACTTC.

The V and J genes are TRBV6-6 and TRBJ2-3; D is unresolved. The V end was cut by 4 bases, the J end by 0 bases, with 8 bases between. Germline CDR1 reads MNHNY; CDR2 reads SVGAGI (reference sequence). This CDR3 is 14 amino acids long. In nucleotides, the CDR3 is TGTGCCAGCAGTTGGGTCTCTAGCACAGATACGCAGTATTTT. Amino acid sequence: CASSWVSSTDTQYF.

This clonotype was seen a few times. The chain is built from TRBV18 and TRBJ2-2; possibly TRBD1 for D (7 bases). Per the germline V gene, CDR1 is KGHSH and CDR2 is LQKENI. V was cut by 10 bases and J by 3 bases, with 15 bases left in between. The CDR3 is 14 amino acids. CDR3 residues: CATAEGQHTGELFF. The CDR3 coding sequence is TGTGCCACCGCGGAGGGACAGCACACCGGGGAGCTGTTTTTT.

The CDR3 is CASSQDRLASGRDFRELFF. The DNA of the CDR3 is TGCGCCAGCAGCCAAGATAGGTTGGCTAGCGGGAGGGACTTCCGGGAGCTGTTTTTT. The V and J genes are TRBV4-1 and TRBJ2-2, with 12 bases fitting TRBD2. V shed 0 bases and J 9 bases; nucleotides not matched to a gene: 14. The CDR3 sequence is 19 residues long. CDR1 is MGHRA, CDR2 YSYEKL, per germline.

This clonotype was observed a handful of times. The chain combines TRBV19 with TRBJ2-1; possible D gene TRBD1, 5 bases. Looked up from germline, CDR1 is LNHDA and CDR2 is SQIVND (reference sequence). This CDR3 contains 15 residues. Deletions cut 7 bases from V and 3 bases from J, with 16 bases between. The CDR3 DNA is TGTGCCAGTAAGGAAGGGGTTTGGAACTACAATGAGCAGTTCTTC. Translated: CASKEGVWNYNEQFF.

The CDR3 region is CASSSGDRDFGPLHF. The CDR3 DNA follows: TGCGCCAGCAGCTCAGGGGACAGGGATTTTGGACCCCTCCACTTT. The chain has TRBV5-1 and TRBJ1-6; 9 nucleotides match TRBD1. CDR1 is SGHRS, CDR2 YFSETQ, per germline. The CDR3 is 15 residues long. Trimming at V came to 3 bases and at J to 12 bases, leaving 10 bases not matched to a gene.

Details on this clonotype: A read error is possible here, since a much larger clone lies one base away. The rearrangement uses TRBV27 and TRBJ2-7; D gene ambiguous. This CDR3 comprises 14 residues. CDR1 and CDR2 from the germline V gene are MNHEY and SMNVEV (reference sequence). As DNA, the CDR3 is TGTGTCAGCAGTTCCTACAGCAGCTTCTACGAGCAGTACTTC. Translated: CVSSSYSSFYEQYF.

The rearrangement links TRBV28 to TRBJ2-7, with 10 bases fitting TRBD1. The CDR3 totals 14 residues. V lost 4 bases, J lost 7 bases, and 7 bases stayed unmatched. CDR1 is MDHEN and CDR2 is SYDVKM in the germline V gene. The CDR3 is CASSSPGQGWEQYF. CDR3 nucleotides: TGTGCCAGCAGTTCCCCGGGACAGGGGTGGGAGCAGTACTTC.

For the CDR3, the DNA is TGCAGTGCTAGAAGTCGGTCTAGCGGGACGGATGAGACCCAGTACTTC. Translating it yields CSARSRSSGTDETQYF. The V gene is TRBV20-1, the J gene TRBJ2-5, with 9 bases identical to TRBD2. The V segment lost 2 bases and the J segment 5 bases; nucleotides outside the gene matches: 12. Germline CDR1 and CDR2: DFQATT and SNEGSKA (reference sequence). There are 16 residues in the CDR3.

The chain carries TRBV27 and TRBJ2-7; 9 bases agree with TRBD2. This CDR3 contains 17 residues. Looked up from germline, CDR1 is MNHEY and CDR2 is SMNVEV (reference sequence). After removal of 5 bases from V and 1 base from J, the junction contained 12 bases not matched to a gene. The CDR3 DNA reads as TGTGCCAGCAGTACCCGCCGAGGGCGGGAGGGTTCCTACGAGCAGTACTTC. Residues: CASSTRRGREGSYEQYF.

The sample holds one count of this clonotype. A much larger clone differs by one base, so this may be a read error. This CDR3 reads CASSSPSASGGYNEQFF. CDR3 in DNA: TGTGCCAGCAGTTCACCCTCGGCTAGCGGGGGTTACAATGAGCAGTTCTTC. V is TRBV27 and J is TRBJ2-1, with 10 bases aligning to TRBD2. Trimming removed 4 bases from V and 4 bases from J; junction bases left unmatched: 10. The CDR3 loop spans 17 amino acids. The V gene's germline CDR1 is MNHEY and CDR2 SMNVEV (reference sequence).

This clonotype occurred many times. V and J are TRBV30 and TRBJ2-7, with 7 bases that match TRBD2. The germline V gene encodes CDR1 GTSNPN and CDR2 SVGIG (reference sequence). Losses at the gene ends were 1 base for V and 2 bases for J; bases not matched to a gene: 5. The CDR3 spans 14 residues. This CDR3 reads CAWSGEGLTYEQYF. The CDR3 DNA reads TGTGCCTGGAGTGGGGAGGGGTTGACCTACGAGCAGTACTTC.